This T cell receptor beta chain was recorded in a study of metastatic and nonmetastatic thyroid tumors. Thyroid surgery was preceded by no treatment in any patient. TCRdb re-analyzed the PCR reads through MiXCR. The repertoire includes tens of thousands of clones, about a sixth of them detected once, and about a tenth sits in the top ten. V dropped 7 bases and J dropped 8 bases, with 15 bases sitting between them. CDR3 size: 14 residues. Germline CDR1 reads SNHLY; CDR2 reads FYNNEI. What was sequenced was tumor tissue. The source is a female donor with papillary thyroid cancer or a benign thyroid nodule (not recorded which). Some clones in this sample may be carry-over from other donors' samples. The chain combines TRBV2 with TRBJ1-6; possibly TRBD1 for D (5 bases). CDR3 residues: CASKLGQVDSPLHF. CDR3 coding DNA: TGTGCCAGCAAACTAGGACAAGTTGATTCACCCCTCCACTTT.